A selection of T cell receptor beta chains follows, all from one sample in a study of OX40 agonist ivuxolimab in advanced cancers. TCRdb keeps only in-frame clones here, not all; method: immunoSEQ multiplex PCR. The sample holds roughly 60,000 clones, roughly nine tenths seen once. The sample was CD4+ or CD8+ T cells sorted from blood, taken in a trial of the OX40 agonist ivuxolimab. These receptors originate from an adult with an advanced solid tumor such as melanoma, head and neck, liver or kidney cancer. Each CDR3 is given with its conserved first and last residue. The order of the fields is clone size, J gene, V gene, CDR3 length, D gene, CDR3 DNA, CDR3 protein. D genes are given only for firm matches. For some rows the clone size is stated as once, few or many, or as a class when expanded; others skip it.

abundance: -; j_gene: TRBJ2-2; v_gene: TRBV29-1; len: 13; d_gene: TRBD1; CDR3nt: TGCAGCGTCCAGAACAGGGGGACCGGGGAGCTGTTTTTT; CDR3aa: CSVQNRGTGELFF
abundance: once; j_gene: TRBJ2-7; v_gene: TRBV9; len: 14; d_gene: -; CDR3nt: TGTGCCAGCAGCCCAGTGGGCAAACGGGACGAGCAGTACTTC; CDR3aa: CASSPVGKRDEQYF
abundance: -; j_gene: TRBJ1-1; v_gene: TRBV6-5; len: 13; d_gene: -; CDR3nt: TGTGCCAGCAGTAGGGACATAATCACTGAAGCTTTCTTT; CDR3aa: CASSRDIITEAFF
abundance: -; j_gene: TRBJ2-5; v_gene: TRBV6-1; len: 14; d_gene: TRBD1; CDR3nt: TGTGCCAGCAGGCCGACAGGGGTTCGAGAGACCCAGTACTTC; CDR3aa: CASRPTGVRETQYF
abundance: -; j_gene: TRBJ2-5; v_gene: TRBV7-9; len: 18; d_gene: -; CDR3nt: TGTGCCAGCAGCGTACGAAAAAAACTCGGCTACGTACAAGAGACCCAGTACTTC; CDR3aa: CASSVRKKLGYVQETQYF
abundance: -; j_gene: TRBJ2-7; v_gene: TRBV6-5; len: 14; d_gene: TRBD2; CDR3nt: TGTGCCTCTAAACCCCAGCGGGGGGCGTACGAGCAGTACTTC; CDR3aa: CASKPQRGAYEQYF
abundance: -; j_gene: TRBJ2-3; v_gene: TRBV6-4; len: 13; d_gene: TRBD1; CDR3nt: TGTGCCAGCACGAACAGGGGAACAGATACGCAGTATTTT; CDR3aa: CASTNRGTDTQYF
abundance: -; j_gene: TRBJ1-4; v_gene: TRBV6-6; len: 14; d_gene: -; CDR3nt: TGTGCCAGCAGGGACGCCGGACAGAATGAAAAACTGTTTTTT; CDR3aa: CASRDAGQNEKLFF
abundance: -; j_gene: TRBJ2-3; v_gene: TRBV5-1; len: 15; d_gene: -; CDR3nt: TGCGCCAGCAGCTTGAATCAGGGGAACACAGATACGCAGTATTTT; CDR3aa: CASSLNQGNTDTQYF
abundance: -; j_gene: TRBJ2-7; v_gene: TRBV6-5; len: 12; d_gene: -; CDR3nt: TGTGCCAGCAGTTACAGGGAACACGAGCAGTACTTC; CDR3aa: CASSYREHEQYF
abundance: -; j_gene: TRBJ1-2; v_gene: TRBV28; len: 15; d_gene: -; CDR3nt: TGTGCCAGCAGTCCTAGAGGGGGAGGGTTCTCTGGCTACACCTTC; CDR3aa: CASSPRGGGFSGYTF
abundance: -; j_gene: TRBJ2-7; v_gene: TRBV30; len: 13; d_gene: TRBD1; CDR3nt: TGTGCCTGGAGTCAACAGGGGTTCCACGAGCAGTACTTC; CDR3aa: CAWSQQGFHEQYF
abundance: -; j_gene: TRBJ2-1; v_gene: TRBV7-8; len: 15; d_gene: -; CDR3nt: TGTGCCAGCAGCTTAGGACTAGGAACCTACAATGAGCAGTTCTTC; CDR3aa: CASSLGLGTYNEQFF
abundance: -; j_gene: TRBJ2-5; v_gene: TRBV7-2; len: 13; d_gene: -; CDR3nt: TGTGCCAGCAGCTCCAGGGTAGTGGAGACCCAGTACTTC; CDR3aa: CASSSRVVETQYF
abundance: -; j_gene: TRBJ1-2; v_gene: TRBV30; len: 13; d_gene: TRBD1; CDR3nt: TGTGCCTGGAGTCCAACAGGGGTACCTTGGTATTTCTTC; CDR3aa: CAWSPTGVPWYFF